This T cell receptor (beta chain) stems from a study of T cells in Graves' hyperthyroidism and ophthalmopathy. The germline V and J ends were trimmed by 5 bases and 7 bases, with 18 bases remaining between them. The CDR3 loop spans 15 amino acids. There are many counts of this clonotype. TCR beta CDR3 regions were amplified from RNA. The HTBI set primed first-round TCR CDR3 RT-PCR. Each CDR3 protein is one row after TCRdb ran MiXCR on the multiplex PCR reads. The table shows some 500,000 distinct CDR3 sequences, with around 15% occurring only once. The genes are TRBV12-3 or TRBV12-4 and TRBJ2-1, with TRBD1 as a possible D gene (6 bases). Sample: blood. This TCR came from a young woman with Graves' hyperthyroidism. The CDR3 reads CASSPRQAQGNEQFF. The DNA for the CDR3 is TGTGCCAGCAGTCCAAGACAGGCCCAAGGGAATGAGCAGTTCTTC.